The clone carrying this T cell receptor (beta chain) has just a few counts. What it binds is not known. The sample comes from a study of T-cell reconstitution after alpha-beta-depleted transplantation in children. CDR3 length: 13 residues. The germline V and J ends were trimmed by 2 bases and 2 bases, with 7 bases remaining between them. Germline V gene data show CDR1 as ENHRY and CDR2 as SYGVKD. The TCRbeta library incorporated unique molecular identifiers. TCRdb used MiXCR to reprocess the PCR reads, holding one entry per CDR3 protein. The table lists about 290,000 distinct CDR3 sequences, over 9% of them singletons, with approximately 7% in the top ten. Whole-study results and caveats: The authors attributed T-cell counts and diversity one year after transplant mostly to newly produced T cells.

Sequencing was performed on PBMCs, taken before TCRalphabeta/CD19-depleted stem cell transplant. The chain employs TRBV10-3 and TRBJ2-7; D not resolved. The sequence was collected from a boy younger than two with acute myeloid leukemia, due to receive a stem cell transplant. The CDR3 sequence is CAISETDAYEQYF. The CDR3 DNA follows: TGTGCCATCAGTGAGACAGATGCCTACGAGCAGTACTTC.